This TCR beta chain was found in a study of T cells after posttransplantation cyclophosphamide. This clone was detected many times. Its specificity is unknown. Notes on the study in general: After PTCy, TRB diversity resembled that of CNI/methotrexate controls.

Assay: immunoSEQ multiplex PCR; the TCRdb copy retains only in-frame clones and omits some. The sample shows about 25,000 clones, none of them appearing just once. V lost 3 bases, J lost 0 bases, and 6 bases lay in between. This CDR3 contains 13 residues. CDR1 and CDR2 (germline): SGHNT, YENEEA. Material for sequencing was PBMCs. The source is a man aged 45-65 years in good health, CMV-negative, and a related stem cell transplant donor. This chain links TRBV11-3 with TRBJ2-7, with D possibly being TRBD1 (5 bases). CDR3 loop: CASSLQGSYEQYF. The CDR3 nucleotides are TGTGCCAGCAGCTTGCAGGGCTCCTACGAGCAGTACTTC.